Listed here are 28 T cell receptor beta chains from one sample, sequenced in a study of shared clonotypes between healthy human individuals. The data were produced by immunoSEQ multiplex PCR, yet TCRdb's version contains in-frame clones alone and is incomplete. In the table there are about 1 million clones, roughly 80% of which are singletons. Sequencing was carried out using memory CD4+ T cells sorted from blood. Indicated subset: CD45RA-negative fraction. The receptors were sampled from a man between 18 and 29 years old in good health.

The chain carries TRBV4-1 and TRBJ1-2, with TRBD1 matching over 12 bases. The CDR3 loop spans 20 amino acids. Germline-derived CDR1 and CDR2 are MGHRA and YSYEKL. Trimming took 0 bases from V and 4 from J; bases not matched to a gene: 15. The CDR3 reads CASSQDRGTGGNLLLYGYTF. CDR3 DNA sequence: TGCGCCAGCAGCCAAGATCGGGGGACAGGGGGCAACCTATTACTCTATGGCTACACCTTC.

J is TRBJ2-2 and V is TRBV11-2, with TRBD2 as a possible D gene (7 bases). Trimming stripped 5 bases from V and 4 bases from J, with 17 bases between. CDR3 length: 16 residues. CDR1 SGHAT and CDR2 FQNNGV come from the germline V gene. CDR3 in amino acids: CASSHLWGGGTGELFF. The CDR3, as DNA: TGTGCCAGCAGCCACCTTTGGGGAGGGGGCACCGGGGAGCTGTTTTTT.

V and J are TRBV18 and TRBJ1-5; no clear D gene. Between the trimmed V and J ends, which lost 3 bases and 5 bases, there was a span of 8 bases. The germline gives CDR1 KGHSH, CDR2 LQKENI. The CDR3 spans 13 residues. CDR3 in amino acids: CASSPSVDQPQHF. In DNA form, the CDR3 reads TGTGCCAGCTCACCTTCAGTGGATCAGCCCCAGCATTTT.

Remarks on this clone: This specimen includes other DNA sequences encoding the same CDR3. The chain recombines TRBV11-3 with TRBJ2-3, with D tentatively TRBD2 (5 bases). This CDR3 spans 13 amino acids. Germline CDR1 SGHNT, CDR2 YENEEA. V was pared by 1 base and J by 5 bases, with 7 bases between. The CDR3 protein is CASSLGGRDTQYF. The CDR3 region has the DNA TGTGCCAGCAGCTTAGGTGGGAGAGATACGCAGTATTTT.

Turning to this clone: Different DNA sequences within this sample yield the same CDR3. V usage is TRBV10-3 and J usage is TRBJ2-3, with a tentative D call TRBD1 (6 bases). The CDR3 is 13 amino acids. In germline, CDR1 is ENHRY, CDR2 SYGVKD. V was cut by 6 bases and J by 4 bases, with 11 bases left in between. The DNA of the CDR3 is TGTGCCATCAGGGGACAAGGTTCAGATACGCAGTATTTT. Amino acid sequence: CAIRGQGSDTQYF.

The chain joins TRBV19 to TRBJ1-5, with unresolved D. Trimming took off 3 bases at V and 4 bases at J, with 7 bases between the two ends. Germline V gene data show CDR1 as LNHDA and CDR2 as SQIVND (reference sequence). This CDR3 region has 13 residues. CDR3 nucleotides: TGTGCCAGTAGTATGGGCGAAAATCAGCCCCAGCATTTT. It encodes CASSMGENQPQHF.

This clone was observed many times. This CDR3 is also generated by other DNA sequences in the sample. The chain uses TRBV4-3 and TRBJ2-2; D is undetermined. Germline V lookup: CDR1 LGHNA, CDR2 YSLEER. The germline V and J ends were trimmed by 0 bases and 2 bases, with 4 bases remaining between them. This CDR3 is built from 14 residues. CDR3 bases: TGCGCCAGCAGCCAAGAACCTAACACCGGGGAGCTGTTTTTT. It encodes CASSQEPNTGELFF.

The chain combines TRBV6-1 with TRBJ2-5; 7 nucleotides align to TRBD2. Losses at the gene ends were 5 bases for V and 3 bases for J; bases not matched to a gene: 3. The germline V gene has CDR1 MNHNS and CDR2 SASEGT. The CDR3 extends over 13 amino acids. CDR3 region: CASSRLAEETQYF. CDR3 nucleotide sequence: TGTGCCAGCAGTCGGCTAGCGGAAGAGACCCAGTACTTC.

The chain is built from TRBV7-9 and TRBJ2-5, with D tentatively TRBD1 or TRBD2 (5 bases each). The germline gives CDR1 SEHNR, CDR2 FQNEAQ (reference sequence). This CDR3 region has 16 residues. V was trimmed by 3 bases and J by 4 bases, leaving 18 bases between them. Written as DNA, the CDR3 is TGTGCCAGCAGCTTTTCTGGTAGAGGGGTGGGAGAGACCCAGTACTTC. Translation: CASSFSGRGVGETQYF.

The chain combines TRBV4-3 with TRBJ2-7; 7 bases are a match to TRBD1. Germline CDR1 is LGHNA and CDR2 is YSLEER. The CDR3 is 17 amino acids. The trim removed 4 bases at V and 1 base at J, leaving 13 bases unmatched. CDR3 sequence (DNA): TGCGCCAGCAGCCCGACAGGGTGGGAGCCTGAGTCCTACGAGCAGTACTTC. It specifies CASSPTGWEPESYEQYF.

The chain is built from TRBV13 and TRBJ2-7, with 11 bases fitting TRBD2. CDR1 is PRHDT and CDR2 is FYEKMQ in the germline V gene (reference sequence). CDR3 length equals 15 residues. J lost 4 bases, V lost 4 bases, and 6 bases had no gene match. This CDR3 reads CASSSRLAGSYEQYF. The CDR3 DNA reads TGTGCCAGCAGCTCCAGACTAGCGGGGTCATACGAGCAGTACTTC.

The chain combines TRBV5-1 with TRBJ2-3; TRBD1 matches at 7 bases. Germline V gene sequence: CDR1 SGHRS, CDR2 YFSETQ. This CDR3 contains 14 residues. The V gene end was trimmed by 0 bases and the J gene end by 6 bases; junction bases not matched to a gene: 4. CDR3 region: CASSLEGARDTQYF. Written as DNA, the CDR3 is TGCGCCAGCAGCTTGGAGGGGGCGAGGGATACGCAGTATTTT.

The chain joins TRBV19 to TRBJ1-4; no clear D. The CDR3 covers 12 residues. The germline V and J ends were trimmed by 6 bases and 17 bases, with 19 bases remaining between them. From germline, CDR1 is LNHDA and CDR2 SQIVND (reference sequence). CDR3 bases: TGTGCCAGTAGACAATCCCCCGGGGATCTCTTTTTT. Its translation is CASRQSPGDLFF. Variable domain in full (rest from reference TRBV19 and TRBJ1-4): DGGITQSPKYLFRKEGQNVTLSCEQNLNHDAMYWYRQDPGQGLRLIYYSQIVNDFQKGDIAEGYSVSREKKESFPLTVTSAQKNPTAFYLCASRQSPGDLFFGSGTQLSVL.

This sequence joins TRBV15 and TRBJ1-1; a weak D match, TRBD1 (6 bases). Germline V gene lookup returns CDR1 LNHNV and CDR2 YYDKDF (reference sequence). V dropped 2 bases and J dropped 8 bases, with 15 bases sitting between them. The CDR3 has 14 amino acids. The CDR3 DNA reads TGTGCCACCAGCAGAACAAACAGGGTCGACGAAGCTTTCTTT. Protein product: CATSRTNRVDEAFF.

This clone was counted a single time. The rearrangement uses TRBV18 and TRBJ1-3; possible D gene TRBD1, 6 bases. Trimming shortened V by 6 bases and J by 9 bases, and 15 bases separated the two germline ends. Per germline, CDR1 KGHSH and CDR2 LQKENI. The CDR3 sequence is 13 residues long. Written as DNA, the CDR3 is TGTGCCAGCTCCCCCGTCGACAGGACCACCATATATTTT. It encodes CASSPVDRTTIYF.

In regard to this clone: A far bigger clonotype differs at one base, so this is likely a read error. The chain couples TRBV6-1 to TRBJ1-1; the D is unclear. Germline assignment: CDR1 MNHNS and CDR2 SASEGT. The CDR3 spans 11 residues. The V end lost 5 bases, the J end lost 3 bases, and 4 bases lay between the germline ends. The CDR3 nucleotides are TGTGCCAGCAGTAGGCACACTGAAGCTTTCTTT. As protein: CASSRHTEAFF.

The rearrangement joins TRBV5-4 to TRBJ2-1; 8 bases align to TRBD2. The germline V gene encodes CDR1 SGHNT and CDR2 YYREEE (reference sequence). The CDR3 contains 15 residues. The V gene end was trimmed by 10 bases and the J gene end by 3 bases; junction bases not matched to a gene: 12. The CDR3 DNA follows: TGTGCCGTCTCGAAACAAGCGGGAGACTACAATGAGCAGTTCTTC. It specifies CAVSKQAGDYNEQFF.

This chain uses TRBV18 with TRBJ2-2; tentatively, D is TRBD1 or TRBD2 (5 bases each). Trimming stripped 5 bases from V and 4 bases from J, with 11 bases between. Germline values: CDR1 KGHSH, CDR2 LQKENI. This CDR3 is built from 14 residues. CDR3 sequence: CASSSQGATGELFF. The DNA of the CDR3 is TGTGCCAGCTCATCCCAGGGAGCCACCGGGGAGCTGTTTTTT.

The chain has TRBV9 and TRBJ2-1; 7 bases fit TRBD1. Germline CDR1 and CDR2: SGDLS and YYNGEE. After removal of 1 base from V and 3 bases from J, the junction contained 7 bases not matched to a gene. The CDR3 is made up of 16 amino acids. In DNA, the CDR3 is TGTGCCAGCAGCGTAAGGGGGCAGGGTGACTACAATGAGCAGTTCTTC. It is translated as CASSVRGQGDYNEQFF.

A remark on this clone: This is likely an artifact of a read error, given a far larger clone one base away. V and J are TRBV28 and TRBJ1-1; D is unclear. The ends were cut back, 6 bases at V and 0 bases at J, with 5 bases in the middle. The CDR3 has 12 amino acids. Germline lookup yields CDR1 MDHEN and CDR2 SYDVKM. The CDR3 is CASRQMNTEAFF. For the CDR3, the DNA is TGTGCCAGCAGGCAGATGAACACTGAAGCTTTCTTT.

A note on this clone: Since a far larger clone is one base different, this is likely a read error. The sample contains more than one DNA sequence encoding this CDR3. The chain has TRBV9 and TRBJ2-3, with unresolved D. Germline loops: CDR1 SGDLS, CDR2 YYNGEE. Between the trimmed V and J ends, which lost 3 bases and 2 bases, there was a span of 7 bases. This CDR3 has 13 amino acids. The CDR3 DNA reads TGTGCCAGCAGCGATCGTTACACAGATACGCAGTATTTT. Residues: CASSDRYTDTQYF.

V and J are TRBV11-2 and TRBJ1-1; 7 bases are shared with TRBD1. The germline gives CDR1 SGHAT, CDR2 FQNNGV. The trim removed 5 bases at V and 5 bases at J, leaving 11 bases unmatched. The CDR3 has 15 residues. The CDR3 protein is CASSHPSGDRTEAFF. CDR3 nucleotides: TGTGCCAGCAGCCACCCATCCGGGGACAGAACTGAAGCTTTCTTT.

The V gene is TRBV30, the J gene TRBJ1-4; D is perhaps TRBD1 (5 bases). There are 14 residues in the CDR3. Germline lookup yields CDR1 GTSNPN and CDR2 SVGIG (reference sequence). V lost 0 bases and J lost 7, with 12 bases in between. The CDR3 DNA is TGTGCCTGGAGTGTGGGGAGGGGAAGTGAAAAACTGTTTTTT. This gives the protein CAWSVGRGSEKLFF.

V and J are TRBV6-5 and TRBJ2-7; the D is unclear. Per the germline V gene, CDR1 is MNHEY and CDR2 is SVGAGI. V was pared by 6 bases and J by 6 bases, with 15 bases between. This CDR3 is 13 amino acids long. In DNA form, the CDR3 reads TGTGCCAGCAGCAATGGCCCAAACGGCGAGCAGTACTTC. Residues: CASSNGPNGEQYF.

CDR3 bases: TGCGCCAGCAGCTGGGACGGAAACTCCTACGAGCAGTACTTC. Translation gives CASSWDGNSYEQYF. The chain links TRBV5-1 to TRBJ2-7; the D gene could be TRBD1 or TRBD2 (5 bases each). Deletions cut 3 bases from V and 0 bases from J, with 10 bases between. CDR1 and CDR2 (germline): SGHRS, YFSETQ. CDR3 length: 14 amino acids.

CDR3 nucleotide sequence: TGTGCCAGCACACGGGACACTACAGAGACCCAGTACTTC. This translates into CASTRDTTETQYF. The gene calls are TRBV6-6 and TRBJ2-5; a possible D gene is TRBD1 (6 bases). This CDR3 has 13 residues. With 7 bases removed from V and 4 bases from J, the gap between germline ends came to 13 bases. CDR1 MNHNY and CDR2 SVGAGI come from the germline V gene (reference sequence).

The chain carries TRBV6-1 and TRBJ1-2; 7 positions match TRBD1. Germline loops: CDR1 MNHNS, CDR2 SASEGT. CDR3 length: 14 residues. V shed 6 bases and J 9 bases; nucleotides not matched to a gene: 13. CDR3 DNA sequence: TGTGCCAGCAGCCTGACAGGGTACCTCCCTAGCTACACCTTC. This codes for CASSLTGYLPSYTF.

V is TRBV10-3 and J is TRBJ1-3; the D is unclear. Per the germline V gene, CDR1 is ENHRY and CDR2 is SYGVKD. This CDR3 comprises 13 residues. V lost 6 bases and J lost 6, with 12 bases in between. The CDR3 DNA follows: TGTGCCATCAGCGACCGGATGCAAAACACCATATATTTT. It codes for CAISDRMQNTIYF.